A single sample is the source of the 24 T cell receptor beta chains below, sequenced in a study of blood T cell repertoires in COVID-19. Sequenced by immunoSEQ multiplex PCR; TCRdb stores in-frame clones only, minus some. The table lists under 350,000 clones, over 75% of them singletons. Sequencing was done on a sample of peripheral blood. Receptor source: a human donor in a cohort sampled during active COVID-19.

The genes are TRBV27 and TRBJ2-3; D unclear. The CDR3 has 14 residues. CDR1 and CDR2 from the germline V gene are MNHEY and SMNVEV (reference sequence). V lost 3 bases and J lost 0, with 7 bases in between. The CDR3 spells CASSFDGSTDTQYF. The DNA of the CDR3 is TGTGCCAGCAGTTTTGACGGGAGCACAGATACGCAGTATTTT.

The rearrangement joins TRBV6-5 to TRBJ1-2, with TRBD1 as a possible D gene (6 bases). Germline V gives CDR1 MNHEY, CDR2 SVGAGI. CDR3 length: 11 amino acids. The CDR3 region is CGTGSPYGYTF. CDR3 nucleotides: TGTGGTACAGGGAGTCCCTATGGCTACACCTTC.

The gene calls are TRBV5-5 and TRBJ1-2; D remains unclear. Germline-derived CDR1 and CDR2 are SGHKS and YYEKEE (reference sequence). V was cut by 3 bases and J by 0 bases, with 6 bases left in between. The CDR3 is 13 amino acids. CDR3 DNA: TGTGCCAGCAGCTCGAGGGCTAACTATGGCTACACCTTC. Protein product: CASSSRANYGYTF. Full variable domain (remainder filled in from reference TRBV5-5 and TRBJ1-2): DAGVTQSPTHLIKTRGQQVTLRCSPISGHKSVSWYQQVLGQGPQFIFQYYEKEERGRGNFPDRFSARQFPNYSSELNVNALLLGDSALYLCASSSRANYGYTFGSGTRLTVV.

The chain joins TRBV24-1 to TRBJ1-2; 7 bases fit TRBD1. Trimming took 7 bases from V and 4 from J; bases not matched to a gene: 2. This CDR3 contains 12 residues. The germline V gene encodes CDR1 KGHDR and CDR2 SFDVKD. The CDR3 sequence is CATSRDSYGYTF. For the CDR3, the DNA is TGTGCCACCAGCCGGGACAGCTATGGCTACACCTTC.

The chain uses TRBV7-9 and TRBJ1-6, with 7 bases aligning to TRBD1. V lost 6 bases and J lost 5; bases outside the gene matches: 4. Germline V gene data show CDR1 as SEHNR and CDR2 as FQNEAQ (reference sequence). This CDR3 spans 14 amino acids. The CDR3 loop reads CASRHDRDNSPLHF. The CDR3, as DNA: TGTGCCAGCAGACACGACAGGGATAATTCACCCCTCCACTTT.

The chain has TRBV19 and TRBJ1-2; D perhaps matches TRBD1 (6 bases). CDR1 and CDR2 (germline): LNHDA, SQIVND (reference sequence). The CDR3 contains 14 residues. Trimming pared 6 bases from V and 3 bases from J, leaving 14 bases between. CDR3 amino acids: CASRPRGGDYGYTF. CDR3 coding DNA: TGTGCCAGTAGGCCACGGGGGGGCGACTATGGCTACACCTTC.

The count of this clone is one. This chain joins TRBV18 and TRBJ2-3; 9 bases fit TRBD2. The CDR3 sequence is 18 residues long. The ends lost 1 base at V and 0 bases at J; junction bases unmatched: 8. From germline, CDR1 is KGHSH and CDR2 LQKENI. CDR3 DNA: TGTGCCAGCTCACCACTGGCTAGCGGGACCTATAGCACAGATACGCAGTATTTT. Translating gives CASSPLASGTYSTDTQYF.

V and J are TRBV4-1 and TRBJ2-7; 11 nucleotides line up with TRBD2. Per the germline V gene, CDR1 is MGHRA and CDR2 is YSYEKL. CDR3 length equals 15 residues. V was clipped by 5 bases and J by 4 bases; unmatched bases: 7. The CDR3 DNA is TGCGCCAGCAGCAAACTAGCGGGAGAGAGTTACGAGCAGTACTTC. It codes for CASSKLAGESYEQYF.

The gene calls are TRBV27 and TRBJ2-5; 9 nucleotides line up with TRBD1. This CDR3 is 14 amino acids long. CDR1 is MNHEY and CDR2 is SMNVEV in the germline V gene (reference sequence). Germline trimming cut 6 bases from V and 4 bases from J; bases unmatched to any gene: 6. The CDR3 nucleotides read TGTGCCAGCAGCCTGTGGACAGGGGCAGAGACCCAGTACTTC. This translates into CASSLWTGAETQYF.

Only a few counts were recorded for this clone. As DNA, the CDR3 is TGTGCCAGCAGCCAGGGACTAGGACCTTACGAGCAGTACTTC. Its protein is CASSQGLGPYEQYF. This chain connects TRBV3-1 (or the pseudogene TRBV3-2) to TRBJ2-7, with 8 nucleotides matching TRBD2. Looked up from germline, CDR1 is LGHDT and CDR2 is YNNKEL (reference sequence). This CDR3 spans 14 amino acids. The trim removed 3 bases at V and 4 bases at J, leaving 5 bases unmatched.

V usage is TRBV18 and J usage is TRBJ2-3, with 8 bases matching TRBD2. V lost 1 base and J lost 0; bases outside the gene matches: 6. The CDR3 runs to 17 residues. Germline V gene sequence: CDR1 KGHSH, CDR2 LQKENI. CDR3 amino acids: CASSPLISGISTDTQYF. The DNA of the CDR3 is TGTGCCAGCTCACCACTAATTAGCGGGATTAGCACAGATACGCAGTATTTT.

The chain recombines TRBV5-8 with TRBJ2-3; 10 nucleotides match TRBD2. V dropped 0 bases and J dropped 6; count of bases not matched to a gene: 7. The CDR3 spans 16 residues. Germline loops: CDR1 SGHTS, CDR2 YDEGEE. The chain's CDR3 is CASSLARLAGVDTQYF. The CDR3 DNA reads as TGTGCCAGCAGCTTGGCCCGGCTAGCGGGGGTGGATACGCAGTATTTT.

CDR3: CASSFGRNTGELFF. The CDR3 DNA sequence: TGTGCCAGCAGCTTTGGCAGGAACACCGGGGAGCTGTTTTTT. This chain links TRBV5-6 with TRBJ2-2; no clear D. The CDR3 has 14 residues. V shed 2 bases and J shed 1 base, with 6 bases lying between them. CDR1 and CDR2 from the germline V gene are SGHDT and YYEEEE.

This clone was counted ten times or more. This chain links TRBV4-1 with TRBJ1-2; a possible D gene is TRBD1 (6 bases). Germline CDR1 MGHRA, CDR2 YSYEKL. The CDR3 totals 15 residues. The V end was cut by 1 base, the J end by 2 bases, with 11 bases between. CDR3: CASSQVGQINYGYTF. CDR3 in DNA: TGCGCCAGCAGCCAAGTCGGACAGATCAACTATGGCTACACCTTC.

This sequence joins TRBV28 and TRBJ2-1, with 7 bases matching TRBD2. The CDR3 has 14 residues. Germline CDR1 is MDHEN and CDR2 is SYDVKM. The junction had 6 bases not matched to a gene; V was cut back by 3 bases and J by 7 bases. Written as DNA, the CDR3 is TGTGCCAGCAGTTTGGGAGGGCCGGGGAATGAGCAGTTCTTC. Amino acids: CASSLGGPGNEQFF. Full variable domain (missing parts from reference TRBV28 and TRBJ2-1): DVKVTQSSRYLVKRTGEKVFLECVQDMDHENMFWYRQDPGLGLRLIYFSYDVKMKEKGDIPEGYSVSREKKERFSLILESASTNQTSMYLCASSLGGPGNEQFFGPGTRLTVL.

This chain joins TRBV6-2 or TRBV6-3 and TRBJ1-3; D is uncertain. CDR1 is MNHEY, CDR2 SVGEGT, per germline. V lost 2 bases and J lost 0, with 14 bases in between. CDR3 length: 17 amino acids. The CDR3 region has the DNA TGTGCCAGCAGTTACCGGACTCTTCTTTTCTCTGGAAACACCATATATTTT. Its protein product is CASSYRTLLFSGNTIYF.

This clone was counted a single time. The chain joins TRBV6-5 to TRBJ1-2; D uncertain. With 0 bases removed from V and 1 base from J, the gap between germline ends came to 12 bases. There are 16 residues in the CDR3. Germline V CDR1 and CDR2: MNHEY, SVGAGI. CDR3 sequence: CASSYSIGGDNYGYTF. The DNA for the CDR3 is TGTGCCAGCAGTTACTCGATAGGCGGTGATAACTATGGCTACACCTTC.

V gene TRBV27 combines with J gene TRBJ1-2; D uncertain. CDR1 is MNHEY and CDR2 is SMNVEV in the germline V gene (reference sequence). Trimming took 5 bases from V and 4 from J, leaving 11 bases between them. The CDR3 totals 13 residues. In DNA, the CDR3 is TGTGCCAGCAGTCCAGGACTGGTCTATGGCTACACCTTC. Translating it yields CASSPGLVYGYTF.

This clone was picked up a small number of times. The CDR3 sequence: CASSLGQINTEAFF. CDR3 sequence (DNA): TGTGCCAGCTCACTGGGACAGATAAACACTGAAGCTTTCTTT. The rearrangement joins TRBV18 to TRBJ1-1; TRBD1 matches at 7 bases. The V gene end was trimmed by 4 bases and the J gene end by 2 bases; junction bases not matched to a gene: 4. Germline loops: CDR1 KGHSH, CDR2 LQKENI. The CDR3 is made up of 14 amino acids.

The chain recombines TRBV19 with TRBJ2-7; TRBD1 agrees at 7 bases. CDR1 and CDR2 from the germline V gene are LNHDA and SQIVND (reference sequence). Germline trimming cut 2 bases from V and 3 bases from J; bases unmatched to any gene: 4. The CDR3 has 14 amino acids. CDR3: CASSIQGEIYEQYF. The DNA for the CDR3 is TGTGCCAGTAGTATACAGGGGGAAATCTACGAGCAGTACTTC.

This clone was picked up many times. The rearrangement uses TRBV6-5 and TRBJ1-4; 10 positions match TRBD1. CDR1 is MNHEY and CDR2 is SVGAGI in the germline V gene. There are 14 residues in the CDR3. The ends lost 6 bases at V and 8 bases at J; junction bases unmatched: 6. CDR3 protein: CASRRQGAGEKLFF. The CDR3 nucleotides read TGTGCCAGCAGGCGACAGGGGGCGGGCGAAAAACTGTTTTTT.

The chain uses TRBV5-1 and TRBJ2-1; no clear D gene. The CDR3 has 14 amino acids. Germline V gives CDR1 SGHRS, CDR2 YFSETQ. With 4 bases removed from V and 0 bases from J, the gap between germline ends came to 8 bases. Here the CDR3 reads CASSLPSSYNEQFF. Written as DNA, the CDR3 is TGCGCCAGCAGCCTTCCTAGCTCCTACAATGAGCAGTTCTTC. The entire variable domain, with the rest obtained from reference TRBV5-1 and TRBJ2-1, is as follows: KAGVTQTPRYLIKTRGQQVTLSCSPISGHRSVSWYQQTPGQGLQFLFEYFSETQRNKGNFPGRFSGRQFSNSRSEMNVSTLELGDSALYLCASSLPSSYNEQFFGPGTRLTVL.

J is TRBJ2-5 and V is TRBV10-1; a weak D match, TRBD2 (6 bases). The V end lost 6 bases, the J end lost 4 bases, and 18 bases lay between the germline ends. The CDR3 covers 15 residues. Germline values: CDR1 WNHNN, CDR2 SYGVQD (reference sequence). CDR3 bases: TGCGCCAGCAGGGGGCCGACGCCCGGGGGAGAGACCCAGTACTTC. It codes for CASRGPTPGGETQYF.

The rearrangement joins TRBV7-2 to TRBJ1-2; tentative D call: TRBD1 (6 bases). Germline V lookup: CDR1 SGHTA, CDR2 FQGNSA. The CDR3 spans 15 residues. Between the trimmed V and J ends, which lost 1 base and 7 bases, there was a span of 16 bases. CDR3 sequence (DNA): TGTGCCAGCAGCTTAGGGGACACCCCGGGAGGTGGCTACACCTTC. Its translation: CASSLGDTPGGGYTF. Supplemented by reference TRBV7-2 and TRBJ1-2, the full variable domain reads GAGVSQSPSNKVTEKGKDVELRCDPISGHTALYWYRQSLGQGLEFLIYFQGNSAPDKSGLPSDRFSAERTGGSVSTLTIQRTQQEDSAVYLCASSLGDTPGGGYTFGSGTRLTVV.